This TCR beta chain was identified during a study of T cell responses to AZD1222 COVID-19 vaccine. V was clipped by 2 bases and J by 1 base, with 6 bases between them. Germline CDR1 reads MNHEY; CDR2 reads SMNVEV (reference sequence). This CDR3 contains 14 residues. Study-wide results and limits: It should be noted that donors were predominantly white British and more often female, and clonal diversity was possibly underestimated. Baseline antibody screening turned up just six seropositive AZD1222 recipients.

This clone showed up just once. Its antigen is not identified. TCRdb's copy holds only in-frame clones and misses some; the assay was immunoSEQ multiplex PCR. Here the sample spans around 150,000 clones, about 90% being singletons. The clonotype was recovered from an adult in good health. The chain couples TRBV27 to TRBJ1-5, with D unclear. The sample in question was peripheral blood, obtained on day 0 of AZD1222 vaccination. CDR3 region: CASSLSGSNQPQHF. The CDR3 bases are TGTGCCAGCAGTTTAAGCGGGAGCAATCAGCCCCAGCATTTT.